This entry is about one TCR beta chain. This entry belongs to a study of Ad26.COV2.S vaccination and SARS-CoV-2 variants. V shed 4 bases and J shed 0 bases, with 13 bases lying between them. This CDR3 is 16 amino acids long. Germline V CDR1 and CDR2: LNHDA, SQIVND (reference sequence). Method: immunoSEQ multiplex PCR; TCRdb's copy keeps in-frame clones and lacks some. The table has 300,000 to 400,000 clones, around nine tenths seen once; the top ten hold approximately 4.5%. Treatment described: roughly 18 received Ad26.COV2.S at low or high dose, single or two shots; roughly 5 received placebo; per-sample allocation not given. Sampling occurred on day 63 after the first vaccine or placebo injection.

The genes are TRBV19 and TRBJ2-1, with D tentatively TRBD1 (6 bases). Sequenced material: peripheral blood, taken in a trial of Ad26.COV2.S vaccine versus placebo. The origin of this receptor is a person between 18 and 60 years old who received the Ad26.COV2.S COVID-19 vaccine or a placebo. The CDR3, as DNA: TGTGCCAGTAGTAAACAGGGTAAGGCCTCCTACAATGAGCAGTTCTTC. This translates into CASSKQGKASYNEQFF. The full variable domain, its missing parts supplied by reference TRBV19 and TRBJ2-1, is DGGITQSPKYLFRKEGQNVTLSCEQNLNHDAMYWYRQDPGQGLRLIYYSQIVNDFQKGDIAEGYSVSREKKESFPLTVTSAQKNPTAFYLCASSKQGKASYNEQFFGPGTRLTVL.